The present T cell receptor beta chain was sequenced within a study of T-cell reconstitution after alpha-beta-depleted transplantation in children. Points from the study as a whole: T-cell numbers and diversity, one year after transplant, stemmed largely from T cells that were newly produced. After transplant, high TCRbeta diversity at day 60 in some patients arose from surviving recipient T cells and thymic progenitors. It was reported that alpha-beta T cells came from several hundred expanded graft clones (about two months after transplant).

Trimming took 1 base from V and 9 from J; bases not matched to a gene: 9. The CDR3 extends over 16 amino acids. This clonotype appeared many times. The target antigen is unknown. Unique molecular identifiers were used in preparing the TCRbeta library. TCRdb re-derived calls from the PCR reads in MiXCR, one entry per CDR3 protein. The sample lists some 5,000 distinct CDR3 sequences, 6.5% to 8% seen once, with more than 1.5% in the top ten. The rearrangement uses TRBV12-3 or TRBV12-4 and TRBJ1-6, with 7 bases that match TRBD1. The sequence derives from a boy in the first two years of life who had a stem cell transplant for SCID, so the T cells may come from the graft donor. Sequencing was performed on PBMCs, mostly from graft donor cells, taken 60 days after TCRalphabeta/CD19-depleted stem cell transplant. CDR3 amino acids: CASSLDGRAGGSPLHF. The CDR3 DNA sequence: TGTGCCAGCAGTTTAGATGGGAGGGCAGGGGGTTCACCCCTCCACTTT.